A selection of T cell receptor beta chains follows, all from one sample in a study of T-cell memory formation after mild COVID-19. MiXCR, run by TCRdb on the 5' RACE reads, gives a single entry per CDR3 protein. There are approximately 400,000 distinct CDR3 sequences in the sample; 24% occur only once, and 8.5% to 10% lies in the top ten. The specimen sequenced was PBMCs or a T cell subset sorted from them (not recorded which). These TCRs come from an adult woman who had mild COVID-19 (a few samples of this study predate the infection). Cell type and time point are not known. CDR3s include the opening cysteine and the closing phenylalanine or tryptophan. Rows give clone size only sometimes, using once, few, many, or a class for an expanded clone.

v_gene	abundance	j_gene	CDR3aa
TRBV12-3/TRBV12-4	-	TRBJ1-5	CASSLGSLFNQPQHF
TRBV7-3	few	TRBJ2-7	CASSLITSGTEEQYF
TRBV18	few	TRBJ2-1	CASSPPTATFVEQFF
TRBV7-6	few	TRBJ2-7	CASSLASRGGEQYF
TRBV29-1	few	TRBJ2-7	CSMIKGKGGEQYF
TRBV4-3	-	TRBJ2-1	CASSQLDGTSGYNEQFF
TRBV12-3/TRBV12-4	-	TRBJ2-7	CASSLGDRSSYEQYF
TRBV7-9	-	TRBJ2-7	CASSLSNRADYEQYF
TRBV7-9	-	TRBJ2-7	CASRGGVGEQYF
TRBV10-3	few	TRBJ2-7	CAISGLASVSSYEQYF
TRBV4-2	-	TRBJ1-1	CASSQEVRGHTEAFF
TRBV7-9	few	TRBJ2-7	CASSLGDFYEQYF
TRBV7-9	-	TRBJ1-3	CASSLGTGNTIYF
TRBV20-1	few	TRBJ1-2	CSARPTGSNGYTF
TRBV12-3/TRBV12-4	few	TRBJ1-5	CASSWGRVNQPQHF
TRBV9	many	TRBJ2-1	CASSVHTGYNEQFF
TRBV4-2	-	TRBJ2-6	CASSQQGLVRRSGANVLTF
TRBV12-3/TRBV12-4	-	TRBJ2-3	CASSSNDRLAGAADTQYF
TRBV28	-	TRBJ2-5	CASSSSQREGETQYF
TRBV3-1	few	TRBJ2-2	CASSPSWTGELFF
TRBV14	-	TRBJ2-7	CASSQDWTLAGSSYEQYF
TRBV12-3/TRBV12-4	-	TRBJ2-5	CASSPWDTEETQYF
TRBV10-3	once	TRBJ1-2	CAITLRSGYGYTF
TRBV12-3/TRBV12-4	-	TRBJ2-2	CASSFGLAANTGELFF
TRBV9	few	TRBJ2-1	CASSVGDPAGFSYNEQFF
TRBV13	-	TRBJ2-2	CASSLGLETNTGELFF
TRBV5-1	-	TRBJ2-2	CASSLAGQGAAGELFF
TRBV6-2/TRBV6-3	few	TRBJ2-6	CASSWTGTASVGANVLTF
TRBV3-1	-	TRBJ2-1	CATEGYVYNEQFF
TRBV9	-	TRBJ1-1	CASSPTGGRMNTEAFF
TRBV7-6	-	TRBJ2-7	CASTTGTSGIGQYF
TRBV5-1	-	TRBJ2-2	CASSYAGGEAGELFF
TRBV12-3/TRBV12-4	-	TRBJ1-5	CASSPTSGTRQPQHF
TRBV30	-	TRBJ1-4	CACYGQGATNEKLFF
TRBV23-1	-	TRBJ2-7	CASSQSKGPDAGWDEQYF
TRBV11-1	-	TRBJ2-1	CASSPGQGAHNEQFF
TRBV19	-	TRBJ2-6	CASRLSGVSGANVLTF
TRBV18	-	TRBJ2-1	CASSPLDRGQGQFF
TRBV30	-	TRBJ2-3	CAWSGDFTQYF
TRBV24-1	-	TRBJ2-3	CATSDAGLTDTQYF
TRBV24-1	few	TRBJ2-1	CATSDLGLSSYNEQFF
TRBV9	-	TRBJ2-5	CASSLQGAEATQYF
TRBV5-1	few	TRBJ2-7	CASSLGDRSEQYF
TRBV9	few	TRBJ2-1	CASSSQTYNEQFF
TRBV20-1	few	TRBJ1-1	CSATSKGQIKTEAFF
TRBV5-6	-	TRBJ2-7	CASSPGTDDYEQYF
TRBV9	few	TRBJ2-6	CASSPRAGRGSSGANVLTF
TRBV5-1	-	TRBJ2-7	CASSLFSGDYEQYF
TRBV2	few	TRBJ1-4	CASKDIGRQLFF
TRBV2	-	TRBJ2-7	CASSEETYEQYF